The 28 T cell receptor beta chains listed next were all sequenced from one sample in a study of blood T cell repertoires in COVID-19. TCRdb's copy holds only in-frame clones and misses some; the assay was immunoSEQ multiplex PCR. This table has fewer than 350,000 clones, roughly 85% appearing once. Material: PBMCs or T cells enriched from blood (not recorded which). The source is a middle-aged woman who had recovered from COVID-19.

The chain employs TRBV5-1 and TRBJ1-1, with 7 nucleotides matching TRBD1. CDR3 length: 15 amino acids. V lost 1 base and J lost 1; bases outside the gene matches: 4. Germline V gene lookup returns CDR1 SGHRS and CDR2 YFSETQ. The CDR3 region has the DNA TGCGCCAGCAGCTTGAACGGACAGGCGAACACTGAAGCTTTCTTT. Protein sequence: CASSLNGQANTEAFF.

This clone was seen only once. This chain joins TRBV18 and TRBJ2-5, with 7 bases that match TRBD1. Germline V gene sequence: CDR1 KGHSH, CDR2 LQKENI. Trimming took 6 bases from V and 0 from J; bases not matched to a gene: 4. This CDR3 contains 14 residues. This chain's CDR3 is CASSQGTDQETQYF. DNA of the CDR3: TGTGCCAGCTCCCAGGGGACAGACCAAGAGACCCAGTACTTC.

The chain joins TRBV28 to TRBJ1-2; D remains ambiguous. The CDR3 is made up of 12 amino acids. The germline CDR1 and CDR2 sequences are MDHEN and SYDVKM. The CDR3 DNA sequence: TGTGCTTCACTGGGCGATGACTATGGCTACACCTTC. Its protein is CASLGDDYGYTF.

Here the CDR3 reads CASSSFSRLNTEAFF. The CDR3 DNA follows: TGTGCCAGTAGTTCCTTCTCTAGACTAAACACTGAAGCTTTCTTT. The chain uses TRBV19 and TRBJ1-1; the D is unclear. CDR3 size: 15 residues. Germline CDR1 LNHDA, CDR2 SQIVND (reference sequence). The V end was cut by 5 bases, the J end by 2 bases, with 15 bases between.

The chain joins TRBV5-1 to TRBJ1-1; 10 bases agree with TRBD1. Germline V gene sequence: CDR1 SGHRS, CDR2 YFSETQ. V was pared by 2 bases and J by 5 bases, with 9 bases of the junction left unmatched. This CDR3 has 16 amino acids. As DNA, the CDR3 is TGCGCCAGCAGCTTATCCGGGACAGGGGATGTAACTGAAGCTTTCTTT. Protein product: CASSLSGTGDVTEAFF.

The CDR3 here is CASRPGQRTDTQYF. Written as DNA, the CDR3 is TGTGCCAGCAGACCGGGACAGCGCACAGATACGCAGTATTTT. The chain combines TRBV2 with TRBJ2-3, with 7 positions matching TRBD1. CDR1 and CDR2 (germline): SNHLY, FYNNEI. The CDR3 length is 14 residues. J gave up 1 base and V 6 bases, and 4 bases lay outside the gene matches.

The chain is built from TRBV7-9 and TRBJ1-1, with D unclear. CDR1 is SEHNR, CDR2 FQNEAQ, per germline (reference sequence). Trimming took 6 bases from V and 7 from J, leaving 6 bases between them. This CDR3 comprises 10 residues. The CDR3 sequence is CASSSGEAFF. The CDR3 coding sequence is TGTGCCAGCAGTTCCGGTGAAGCTTTCTTT.

The rearrangement joins TRBV6-5 to TRBJ2-7; TRBD2 aligns across 7 bases. V trimming: 6 bases; J trimming: 4 bases; junction bases outside the gene matches: 3. From germline, CDR1 is MNHEY and CDR2 SVGAGI. This CDR3 contains 12 residues. CDR3 in amino acids: CASRGGKYEQYF. CDR3 nucleotide sequence: TGTGCCAGCAGGGGAGGGAAATACGAGCAGTACTTC.

The chain uses TRBV4-3 and TRBJ1-6; tentative D call: TRBD1 (6 bases). Germline V gene data show CDR1 as LGHNA and CDR2 as YSLEER. The CDR3 is 20 amino acids. Between the trimmed V and J ends, which lost 2 bases and 6 bases, there was a span of 26 bases. DNA for the CDR3: TGCGCCAGCAGCCAACTTGCCCCCGCGGGGGGCCTGGCGTTTAATTCACCCCTCCACTTT. This translates into CASSQLAPAGGLAFNSPLHF.

This chain uses TRBV19 with TRBJ2-5, with a possible D match to TRBD2 (6 bases). V gave up 6 bases and J gave up 3 bases, with 11 bases separating them. The CDR3 spans 13 residues. From germline, CDR1 is LNHDA and CDR2 SQIVND (reference sequence). CDR3 sequence: CASSGGKEETQYF. DNA for the CDR3: TGTGCCAGTAGCGGAGGGAAAGAAGAGACCCAGTACTTC.

This sequence joins TRBV7-9 and TRBJ2-1; possible D gene TRBD2, 6 bases. Trimming stripped 0 bases from V and 4 bases from J, with 13 bases between. This CDR3 has 16 residues. The germline gives CDR1 SEHNR, CDR2 FQNEAQ (reference sequence). CDR3 nucleotides: TGTGCCAGCAGCTTAGCGCGCGGAGGGGCTTACAATGAGCAGTTCTTC. Translated: CASSLARGGAYNEQFF.

The V call is TRBV5-1, the J call TRBJ1-2; TRBD1 aligns across 7 bases. CDR3 size: 15 residues. Germline V lookup: CDR1 SGHRS, CDR2 YFSETQ. Trimming at V came to 1 base and at J to 4 bases, leaving 7 bases not matched to a gene. CDR3 bases: TGCGCCAGCAGCTTGTCGCAGGGGGGAACCTATGGCTACACCTTC. This codes for CASSLSQGGTYGYTF.

The chain uses TRBV19 and TRBJ1-1; D is unresolved. Germline V gives CDR1 LNHDA, CDR2 SQIVND (reference sequence). V shed 1 base and J shed 4 bases, with 16 bases lying between them. The CDR3 contains 16 residues. DNA of the CDR3: TGTGCCAGTAGTATAGGTCCCACCAGGCCAGGCACTGAAGCTTTCTTT. This translates into CASSIGPTRPGTEAFF.

The chain has TRBV6-5 and TRBJ2-7; 10 bases fit TRBD1. The germline V gene encodes CDR1 MNHEY and CDR2 SVGAGI. After removal of 6 bases from V and 5 bases from J, the junction contained 7 bases not matched to a gene. The CDR3 contains 14 residues. CDR3 in DNA: TGTGCCAGCAGGCTGGGACAGGGGAAAGACGAGCAGTACTTC. Protein sequence: CASRLGQGKDEQYF.

V usage is TRBV19 and J usage is TRBJ2-1; TRBD1 is a possible D gene (7 bases). CDR1 is LNHDA, CDR2 SQIVND, per germline (reference sequence). The CDR3 is made up of 13 amino acids. With 7 bases removed from V and 7 bases from J, the gap between germline ends came to 14 bases. CDR3 sequence reads: CASTVRGRNEQFF. DNA for the CDR3: TGTGCCAGTACCGTCAGGGGGAGGAATGAGCAGTTCTTC.

The chain has TRBV11-2 and TRBJ2-1, with 8 bases that match TRBD2. This CDR3 contains 13 residues. V was clipped by 5 bases and J by 7 bases; unmatched bases: 4. CDR1 SGHAT and CDR2 FQNNGV come from the germline V gene. CDR3 in DNA: TGTGCCAGCAGCCTGACTAGCGCGAATGAGCAGTTCTTC. Encoded protein: CASSLTSANEQFF.

The rearrangement links TRBV27 to TRBJ2-3; 9 positions match TRBD1. CDR3 size: 17 residues. V shed 4 bases, J shed 4 bases, and the junction held 12 bases outside the gene matches. Germline V CDR1 and CDR2: MNHEY, SMNVEV (reference sequence). The CDR3, as DNA: TGTGCCAGCAGTTCGGGCCCCGGACAGGGGTGGGCAGATACGCAGTATTTT. This gives the protein CASSSGPGQGWADTQYF.

This chain links TRBV20-1 with TRBJ2-2; TRBD2 might be the D (5 bases). The CDR3 extends over 11 amino acids. V lost 6 bases and J lost 7, with 9 bases in between. The germline V gene encodes CDR1 DFQATT and CDR2 SNEGSKA (reference sequence). The CDR3 is CSAKEDGELFF. The DNA of the CDR3 is TGCAGTGCAAAGGAGGACGGGGAGCTGTTTTTT.

The rearrangement links TRBV6-2 or TRBV6-3 to TRBJ2-7; D is possibly TRBD2 (5 bases). The germline CDR1 and CDR2 sequences are MNHEY and SVGEGT. V was cut by 2 bases and J by 1 base, with 9 bases left in between. This CDR3 is built from 14 residues. CDR3 sequence reads: CASSYEGVSYEQYF. CDR3 DNA: TGTGCCAGCAGTTACGAGGGAGTTTCCTACGAGCAGTACTTC.

The chain joins TRBV7-8 to TRBJ2-5; 12 nucleotides align to TRBD1. Germline CDR1 is SGHVS and CDR2 is FQNEAQ. The CDR3 is 15 residues long. V gave up 4 bases and J gave up 5 bases; unmatched junction bases: 5. CDR3 in amino acids: CASSSGTGGTETQYF. The CDR3, as DNA: TGTGCCAGCAGCTCCGGGACAGGGGGCACGGAGACCCAGTACTTC.

The chain combines TRBV6-2 or TRBV6-3 with TRBJ2-7; D perhaps matches TRBD1 (6 bases). V gave up 4 bases and J gave up 2 bases, with 15 bases separating them. The CDR3 totals 15 residues. Germline V gives CDR1 MNHEY, CDR2 SVGEGT. The CDR3 coding sequence is TGTGCCAGCAGTTTCGACCGGGACACCCCCTACGAGCAGTACTTC. Translated, it gives CASSFDRDTPYEQYF.

As concerns this clone: The junction departs from germline at one end; a sequencing error may be responsible. This rearrangement joins TRBV13 to TRBJ2-1, with no clear D. Germline V CDR1 and CDR2: PRHDT, FYEKMQ (reference sequence). This CDR3 is built from 13 residues. CDR3 sequence reads: CASSSLGASPPLF. The CDR3 DNA is TGTGCCAGCAGCTCCTTAGGAGCGTCCCCCCCCCTCTTC.

Written as DNA, the CDR3 is TGTGCCACCAGCAGAGAAAGACTAGGAAACACCGGGGAGCTGTTTTTT. Its protein product is CATSRERLGNTGELFF. V gene TRBV15 combines with J gene TRBJ2-2; maybe TRBD2 (6 bases). Trimming removed 0 bases from V and 2 bases from J, with 10 bases in between. The germline gives CDR1 LNHNV, CDR2 YYDKDF (reference sequence). The CDR3 is made up of 16 amino acids.

This clone was seen only once. The genes are TRBV28 and TRBJ2-7, with D perhaps TRBD2 (7 bases). The CDR3 consists of 18 residues. Looked up from germline, CDR1 is MDHEN and CDR2 is SYDVKM. V was shortened by 5 bases and J by 2 bases, with 25 bases between the two germline ends. The CDR3 region has the DNA TGTGCCAGCAGTCCGTACCTGGGGGCTAGCGGTTTGCCCTACGAGCAGTACTTC. Its translation: CASSPYLGASGLPYEQYF.

J is TRBJ1-2 and V is TRBV5-1; D not resolved. The germline V gene has CDR1 SGHRS and CDR2 YFSETQ. The V end lost 4 bases, the J end lost 8 bases, and 15 bases lay between the germline ends. CDR3 length: 13 amino acids. CDR3 DNA sequence: TGCGCCAGCAGCGAAGACCACACGGAGGGCTACACCTTC. Residues: CASSEDHTEGYTF.

The V call is TRBV18, the J call TRBJ1-3; D call uncertain. The CDR3 is 15 residues long. V gave up 2 bases and J gave up 5 bases, with 13 bases separating them. Germline V gives CDR1 KGHSH, CDR2 LQKENI. The CDR3 spells CASSPALVLRNTIYF. The CDR3, as DNA: TGTGCCAGCTCACCAGCCCTCGTCCTACGAAACACCATATATTTT.

This chain connects TRBV11-2 to TRBJ1-6; D is perhaps TRBD1 (5 bases). V gave up 7 bases and J gave up 8 bases, with 18 bases separating them. Germline CDR1 SGHAT, CDR2 FQNNGV. The CDR3 loop spans 15 amino acids. CDR3 in amino acids: CASTRVGGTDSPLHF. The DNA of the CDR3 is TGTGCCAGCACCAGGGTCGGGGGTACAGATTCACCCCTCCACTTT.

J is TRBJ1-4 and V is TRBV28; D uncertain. The germline gives CDR1 MDHEN, CDR2 SYDVKM. CDR3 size: 11 residues. V was pared by 4 bases and J by 11 bases, with 8 bases between. The CDR3 reads CASSSMRKLFF. The CDR3 DNA is TGTGCCAGCAGTTCTATGAGGAAACTGTTTTTT. The entire variable domain, with the rest obtained from reference TRBV28 and TRBJ1-4, is as follows: DVKVTQSSRYLVKRTGEKVFLECVQDMDHENMFWYRQDPGLGLRLIYFSYDVKMKEKGDIPEGYSVSREKKERFSLILESASTNQTSMYLCASSSMRKLFFGSGTQLSVL.